The 3 T cell receptor beta chains in this list originate from one sample, sequenced in a study of graft-versus-host responses after intestinal transplantation. Sequenced by immunoSEQ multiplex PCR; TCRdb stores in-frame clones only, minus some. The table lists tens of thousands of clones, almost 95% of them singletons. Source: PBMCs, taken around 270 days after intestinal transplant. The source of these receptors is a human patient who received an intestinal transplant, so some T cells may come from the graft donor.

The V and J genes are TRBV7-2 and TRBJ1-4, with 10 nucleotides matching TRBD1. With 1 base clipped from V and 6 bases from J, the junction kept 2 bases outside the gene matches. The CDR3 consists of 15 residues. Germline values: CDR1 SGHTA, CDR2 FQGNSA. The CDR3 DNA reads TGTGCCAGCAGCTTAGGTGGGACAGGGGATGAAAAACTGTTTTTT. Translating it yields CASSLGGTGDEKLFF.

V gene TRBV4-1 combines with J gene TRBJ2-7; 8 nucleotides align to TRBD2. The CDR3 covers 16 residues. The germline V gene has CDR1 MGHRA and CDR2 YSYEKL. V dropped 1 base and J dropped 2; count of bases not matched to a gene: 7. In DNA, the CDR3 is TGCGCCAGCAGCCAAGGGTTACTAGCGGCCCCCTACGAGCAGTACTTC. This gives the protein CASSQGLLAAPYEQYF.

V and J are TRBV6-5 and TRBJ2-2; no clear D. V was trimmed by 0 bases and J by 6 bases, leaving 5 bases between them. CDR1 is MNHEY, CDR2 SVGAGI, per germline. The CDR3 has 13 amino acids. The CDR3 bases are TGTGCCAGCAGTTACTCAACTCCCGGGGAGCTGTTTTTT. Encoded protein: CASSYSTPGELFF.